This is a list of T cell receptor beta chains from one sample in a study of blood T cell repertoires in COVID-19. The table came from immunoSEQ multiplex PCR; TCRdb's copy has only in-frame clones and leaves some out. The sample consists of roughly 250,000 clones, 80% to 90% of them appearing once. Source material: peripheral blood. The origin of the receptors is a young man with acute or convalescent COVID-19. Each CDR3 is given with its conserved first and last residue. Fields, in order: CDR3 length, V gene, clone size, J gene, D gene, CDR3 DNA, CDR3 protein. D genes are given only for firm matches. Size is stated for part of the rows, as once, few or many counts, or as a class when the clone is expanded.

>14|TRBV6-2/TRBV6-3|NA|TRBJ1-1|NA
TGTGCCAGCAGTTACGCACGAGTGAACACTGAAGCTTTCTTT
CASSYARVNTEAFF
>16|TRBV11-3|NA|TRBJ1-1|NA
TGTGCCAGCAGCCCGGGACATACGGGAAAGAACACTGAAGCTTTCTTT
CASSPGHTGKNTEAFF
>14|TRBV27|NA|TRBJ2-5|NA
TGTGCCAGCAGAAGAAGGGGTGCAGGAGAGACCCAGTACTTC
CASRRRGAGETQYF
>12|TRBV28|NA|TRBJ1-5|NA
TGTGCCAGCAGTTTCGTAGATCAGCCCCAGCATTTT
CASSFVDQPQHF
>16|TRBV18|NA|TRBJ1-3|NA
TGTGCCAGCTCACCACTTGGCCAGTTCTCTGGAAACACCATATATTTT
CASSPLGQFSGNTIYF
>15|TRBV19|NA|TRBJ1-6|TRBD1
TGTGCCAGTAGAGAAACAGGGGCGTCGAATTCACCCCTCCACTTT
CASRETGASNSPLHF
>14|TRBV3-1/TRBV3-2|once|TRBJ1-2|TRBD1
TGTGCCAGCAGCCCAGGAACAGGGGTGCAAGGCTACACCTTC
CASSPGTGVQGYTF
>16|TRBV3-1/TRBV3-2|NA|TRBJ2-7|TRBD2
TGTGCCAGCAGCCAAGAGCTAGCGGGGAGCTCCTACGAGCAGTACTTC
CASSQELAGSSYEQYF
>19|TRBV5-1|NA|TRBJ2-3|NA
TGCGCCAGCAGCTTTGCGTTTTGGGGGGGCCACTCTAGCACAGATACGCAGTATTTT
CASSFAFWGGHSSTDTQYF
>14|TRBV5-6|NA|TRBJ1-6|NA
TGTGCCAGCAGCCCGACGGGGAGGAATTCACCCCTCCACTTT
CASSPTGRNSPLHF
>14|TRBV10-1|NA|TRBJ2-1|TRBD2
TGCGCCAGCAGCCTGACTAGCGGGAGTAATGAGCAGTTCTTC
CASSLTSGSNEQFF
>16|TRBV28|few|TRBJ1-3|NA
TGTGCCAGCACCCACTCTCGCGGGGGTGGCGTAAACACCATATATTTT
CASTHSRGGGVNTIYF
>16|TRBV27|once|TRBJ1-2|NA
TGTGCCAGCAGTTTTCTTCAGGGCCTTCGATATTCTGGCTACACCTTC
CASSFLQGLRYSGYTF
>18|TRBV5-1|NA|TRBJ2-1|TRBD2
TGCGCCAGCAGCTCTGCCGGGACTAGCGAGAGCTCCTACAATGAGCAGTTCTTC
CASSSAGTSESSYNEQFF
>16|TRBV13|NA|TRBJ1-2|TRBD1
TGTGCCAGCAGCTTTTTCCACCGGGACAGGGACTATGGCTACACCTTC
CASSFFHRDRDYGYTF